The entry below gives a single T cell receptor beta chain sequence along with its context. It has no known antigen specificity. The sample holds no much larger clone one base away, and base qualities are not on file. CDR1 is given as SGHTA and CDR2 as FQGNSA, both from the germline V gene. Relative to germline, V is 4 bases shorter and J is 8 bases shorter, with 14 bases between their ends. From the cysteine up to the phenylalanine, the CDR3 has a length of 14 residues. Only CDR3 DNA is held: 42 bases, read in frame from base 1. In Seattle, one collaborating source enrolled patients while the infection was active and tracked those patients longitudinally over the course of disease. Whole blood was collected in K2EDTA tubes by collaborating institutions according to the institutions' own protocols. For TCRbeta analysis, collaborators shipped samples in one of three forms: frozen whole blood, isolated PBMCs, or DNA extracted from either of those sample types.

TCRbeta CDR3 regions were amplified from genomic DNA using the immunoSEQ Assay, a bias-controlled multiplex PCR. The published analysis was carried out like this. Nucleated cell counts per sample were estimated from amplification of reference gene primers within the assay. To quantify the absolute abundance of each unique TCRbeta CDR3 rearrangement, sequence reads were collapsed and filtered. Productive Simpson clonality was computed per sample as the square root of Simpson's diversity index over productive rearrangements. TCRdb carries this immuneACCESS record with in-frame sequences only. Its versions omit some clonotypes, under half of them owing to an unresolved V gene in the studies checked, with the rest unexplained. V, J and clone size reflect that table, while D and trimming were determined from the DNA. The sample includes approximately 330,000 clones, with approximately 90% observed a single time. The ten largest make up roughly 8.9% of the sample.

These data belong to a study of blood T cell repertoires in COVID-19 (dated by TCRdb to between 2020 and 2021). At the level of the whole study: The collaborator samples originated in the United States, Italy and Spain and spanned the acute and convalescent phases of COVID-19. Sample metadata almost always included a de-identified subject ID, COVID-19 status, age in years and sex. Subjects who had been exposed to COVID-19, were actively infected with it, or had recovered from it provided the deeply sampled blood TCRbeta repertoires that made up the dataset. The samples were drawn from two sources: the first 160 participants of the ongoing ImmuneRACE study, and 1,000 to 1,500 subjects contributed by 6 global collaborators. Where available, HLA class I and class II types were obtained from metadata supplied by the sample provider rather than from assay-based typing. The prospective study material was composed of cDNA or gDNA derived from T cells, B-cell-depleted T cells, or PBMCs. The repertoires were made available in a free public database intended to serve as a resource for research on the immune response to SARS-CoV-2.

Here is what the overall study found, with its caveats: How much clinical and demographic metadata was included differed by source and by participant, and the metadata was provided uncurated.

The source of this sequence is a man aged 25 to 40 with COVID-19, enrolled during active disease. The chain was built from TRBV7-2 and TRBJ1-4; the D region possibly corresponds to TRBD1 (5 bases align). Material for sequencing was peripheral blood. The DNA sequence is TGTGCCAGCAGCTCAGGGAGGTCTATAGAAAAACTGTTTTTT. Its translation reads: CASSSGRSIEKLFF.